This T cell receptor (beta chain) emerged from a study of T cell responses to AZD1222 COVID-19 vaccine. As regards this clone: Its antigen remains unidentified.

Per the germline V gene, CDR1 is GTSNPN and CDR2 is SVGIG (reference sequence). The CDR3 is made up of 15 amino acids. V lost 0 bases and J lost 7, with 18 bases in between. Sequencing was performed with immunoSEQ multiplex PCR; in TCRdb, only in-frame clones are kept and a portion is missing. The profile shows about 130,000 clones, more than 75% of them singletons. Study-wide results and limits: Just a handful of people given AZD1222 tested seropositive at baseline. Vaccine-associated CD4 TCRs spanned spike, dominant at 160-218 and 743-854. When two AZD1222 doses had been given, Spike-specific TCR breadth and depth rose.

This specimen was peripheral blood, taken 28 days after the second AZD1222 dose. This rearrangement joins TRBV30 to TRBJ2-5, with D possibly being TRBD1 (5 bases). The source is an adult who received the AZD1222 COVID-19 vaccine. CDR3 DNA: TGTGCCTGGAGTGTACGCAGGCCTCCCCAGGGGACCCAGTACTTC. Residues: CAWSVRRPPQGTQYF. The full variable domain, in which reference TRBV30 and TRBJ2-5 provide the parts outside the CDR3, is SQTIHQWPATLVQPVGSPLSLECTVEGTSNPNLYWYRQAAGRGLQLLFYSVGIGQISSEVPQNLSASRPQDRQFILSSKKLLLSDSGFYLCAWSVRRPPQGTQYFGPGTRLLVL.